This T cell receptor (beta chain) came from a study of regulatory T cells in long-lasting Graves disease. Sample time point: newly diagnosed GD, antithyroid drugs for less than 3 months. PBMCs were the source of the RNA used for TCR sequencing. This clonotype has at least ten counts. The authors built TCR beta libraries using iRepertoire HTBI primers and Arm-PCR of CDR3 regions. TCRdb processed the multiplex PCR reads anew with MiXCR; each CDR3 protein has one entry. The sample consists of 350,000 to 550,000 distinct CDR3 sequences, 16% of them appearing once. Germline CDR1 and CDR2: KGHDR and SFDVKD. Trimming cost V 4 bases and J 0 bases, with 9 bases left between them. The CDR3 covers 15 residues. This sample was shared with a second study, whose subject was T cells in Graves' hyperthyroidism and ophthalmopathy. That report notes: Blood samples included most of the expanded thyroid clonotypes exceeding 0.001.

V gene TRBV24-1 combines with J gene TRBJ2-1; D is unclear. This sequence originates from a woman between 18 and 29 years old with Graves disease. Here the sequenced sample was peripheral blood mononuclear cells (PBMCs), taken at new diagnosis, from a patient treated with antithyroid drugs. The CDR3 loop is CATSDSYSSYNEQFF. The CDR3 DNA is TGTGCCACCAGTGACTCCTATAGCTCCTACAATGAGCAGTTCTTC.